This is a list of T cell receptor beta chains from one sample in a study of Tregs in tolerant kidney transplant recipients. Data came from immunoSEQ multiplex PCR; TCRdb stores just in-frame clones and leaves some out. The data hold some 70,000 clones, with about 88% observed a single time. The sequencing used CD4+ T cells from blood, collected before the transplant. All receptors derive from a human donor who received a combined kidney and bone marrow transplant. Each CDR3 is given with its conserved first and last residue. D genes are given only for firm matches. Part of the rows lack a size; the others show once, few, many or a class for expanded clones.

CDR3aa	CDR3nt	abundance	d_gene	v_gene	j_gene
CASSFDRDGYTF	TGTGCCAGCAGCTTCGACAGGGATGGCTACACCTTC	few	TRBD1	TRBV5-5	TRBJ1-2
CASSVEGHRPSGNTIYF	TGTGCCAGCAGCGTAGAAGGACACCGACCCTCTGGAAACACCATATATTTT	.	.	TRBV9	TRBJ1-3
CASSLKDTLQPQHF	TGTGCCAGCAGCTTGAAAGACACCCTACAGCCCCAGCATTTT	.	.	TRBV5-6	TRBJ1-5
CASSQYVQETQYF	TGTGCCAGCAGCCAATATGTCCAAGAGACCCAGTACTTC	once	.	TRBV14	TRBJ2-5
CASSSPGGGNTIYF	TGTGCCAGCAGTTCTCCGGGAGGCGGAAACACCATATATTTT	.	.	TRBV27	TRBJ1-3
CASSPGDTGELFF	TGTGCCAGCAGTCCGGGGGACACCGGGGAGCTGTTTTTT	.	.	TRBV7-3	TRBJ2-2
CSVATGFNEQYF	TGCAGCGTTGCCACAGGGTTCAACGAGCAGTACTTC	.	.	TRBV29-1	TRBJ2-7
CASSLSGTTNYGYTF	TGCGCCAGCAGTCTCTCCGGGACAACTAACTATGGCTACACCTTC	.	.	TRBV5-1	TRBJ1-2
CASSFNRVSAYGYTF	TGTGCCAGCAGCTTTAACCGGGTTTCGGCCTATGGCTACACCTTC	.	.	TRBV5-4	TRBJ1-2
CASSRGQGRGYTF	TGTGCCAGCAGCCGCGGACAGGGGAGAGGCTACACCTTC	.	TRBD1	TRBV6-5	TRBJ1-2
CASSLTVNEKLFF	TGTGCCAGCAGCTTAACGGTGAATGAAAAACTGTTTTTT	.	.	TRBV7-2	TRBJ1-4
CASAWGQQPQHF	TGTGCCAGTGCTTGGGGGCAACAGCCCCAGCATTTT	few	.	TRBV28	TRBJ1-5
CASSEQGYSNQPQHF	TGTGCCAGCAGTGAACAGGGATATAGCAATCAGCCCCAGCATTTT	.	.	TRBV2	TRBJ1-5
CASTPDGRGGEQYF	TGTGCCAGCACCCCGGACGGAAGGGGGGGCGAGCAGTACTTC	.	.	TRBV5-6	TRBJ2-7
CASSQGTGHYGYTF	TGTGCCAGCAGTCAGGGGACAGGGCATTATGGCTACACCTTC	.	TRBD1	TRBV28	TRBJ1-2
CASSLGTRAPNEQFF	TGTGCCAGCAGCTTGGGAACTAGGGCCCCGAATGAGCAGTTCTTC	.	.	TRBV11-3	TRBJ2-1
CATSLDRVSFVYGSSSYEQYF	TGTGCCACCAGCTTGGACAGGGTATCTTTCGTGTATGGATCTAGCTCCTACGAGCAGTACTTC	once	TRBD1	TRBV15	TRBJ2-7
CASSQEPSGSLYTDTQYF	TGCGCCAGCAGCCAAGAGCCTAGCGGGAGCCTATACACAGATACGCAGTATTTT	.	TRBD2	TRBV4-3	TRBJ2-3
CASSPAFGTSGGSVIEQFF	TGTGCCAGCAGCCCAGCATTCGGGACTAGCGGGGGTTCTGTTATTGAGCAGTTCTTC	.	TRBD2	TRBV7-9	TRBJ2-1
CASSFRQKRNEKLFF	TGTGCCAGCAGCTTTCGACAGAAGCGAAATGAAAAACTGTTTTTT	.	.	TRBV5-4	TRBJ1-4
CASSILAAQETQYF	TGCGCCAGCAGCATATTAGCGGCCCAAGAGACCCAGTACTTC	.	.	TRBV5-1	TRBJ2-5
CAITQAPEDSWGEAFF	TGTGCCATCACCCAGGCCCCGGAGGACAGCTGGGGTGAAGCTTTCTTT	.	.	TRBV28	TRBJ1-1
CASSYGTSGVQETQYF	TGTGCCAGCAGTTACGGTACTAGCGGGGTCCAAGAGACCCAGTACTTC	.	TRBD2	TRBV6-5	TRBJ2-5
CASTMYSPNEKLFF	TGTGCCAGCACCATGTACTCTCCTAATGAAAAACTGTTTTTT	.	.	TRBV5-6	TRBJ1-4
CASTPSGVRNEQFF	TGTGCCAGCACCCCTTCGGGAGTTAGGAATGAGCAGTTCTTC	.	.	TRBV14	TRBJ2-1
CASSPGPGYNEQFF	TGTGCCAGCAGTCCAGGCCCTGGATACAATGAGCAGTTCTTC	.	.	TRBV7-6	TRBJ2-1
CASSSGTGEFEQYF	TGCGCCAGCAGCTCCGGGACAGGGGAATTCGAGCAGTACTTC	.	TRBD1	TRBV5-1	TRBJ2-7
CAWSDSRYGYTF	TGTGCCTGGAGTGACAGCCGCTATGGCTACACCTTC	.	.	TRBV30	TRBJ1-2
CASNTDRGDEKLFF	TGTGCCAGTAACACCGACAGGGGCGATGAAAAACTGTTTTTT	.	TRBD1	TRBV19	TRBJ1-4